These T cell receptor beta chains were read from a single sample in a study of identical twins. TCRdb redid the calling of the 5' RACE reads with MiXCR, one entry per CDR3 protein. The sample consists of more than 600,000 distinct CDR3 sequences, around a sixth of them appearing once. These same records also appear under a second study, on T cells expressing NK-cell markers.

Sample: PBMCs. Source of these receptors: a woman aged 18-29 years in good health. CDR3s include the opening cysteine and the closing phenylalanine or tryptophan. The order of the fields is D gene, clone size, V gene, J gene, CDR3 protein, CDR3 DNA. A D gene is named only where the DNA matches it firmly. Some rows have no size entry. The others give once, few or many, or a class for an expanded clone.

>TRBD2|-|TRBV6-1|TRBJ2-1
CASTSGRLSYNDQFF
TGTGCCAGCACTAGCGGGAGGCTATCCTACAATGATCAGTTCTTC
>TRBD2|few|TRBV6-1|TRBJ2-7
CASKPLAGTYEQYF
TGTGCCAGCAAGCCCCTAGCGGGAACCTACGAGCAGTACTTC
>TRBD1|-|TRBV11-2|TRBJ2-7
CASSLDRTERYF
TGTGCCAGCAGCTTGGACAGGACGGAGCGGTACTTC
>-|few|TRBV5-6|TRBJ1-2
CASNQGLAGGYTF
TGTGCCAGCAACCAGGGGCTGGCGGGCGGCTACACCTTC
>-|-|TRBV3-1|TRBJ2-3
CASSPYETSADTQYF
TGTGCCAGCAGCCCTTACGAGACTAGTGCAGATACGCAGTATTTT
>-|few|TRBV5-1|TRBJ2-3
CASSLGGTAGTDTQYF
TGCGCCAGCAGCTTGGGAGGCACCGCGGGGACAGATACGCAGTATTTT
>-|few|TRBV7-2|TRBJ2-5
CASSFRREITQYF
TGTGCCAGCAGCTTTAGACGGGAGATAACCCAGTACTTC
>-|-|TRBV5-1|TRBJ2-2
CASSFLGAGRGELFF
TGCGCCAGCAGCTTCCTGGGAGCCGGAAGGGGGGAGCTGTTTTTT
>TRBD2|few|TRBV15|TRBJ2-1
CATSSAGGAVNEQFF
TGTGCCACCAGCAGTGCCGGGGGGGCGGTCAATGAGCAGTTCTTC
>TRBD2|-|TRBV5-1|TRBJ2-1
CASSYIAGGNGHEQFF
TGCGCCAGCAGCTACATAGCGGGAGGTAATGGCCATGAGCAGTTCTTC
>TRBD2|-|TRBV12-3/TRBV12-4|TRBJ2-7
CASSPYRGAYEQYF
TGTGCCAGCAGTCCATACCGGGGGGCCTACGAGCAGTACTTC
>-|few|TRBV6-1|TRBJ2-7
CASKQPYEQYF
TGTGCCAGCAAACAGCCATACGAGCAGTACTTC
>-|-|TRBV4-2|TRBJ2-7
CASSQDKGSSSYEQYF
TGTGCCAGCAGCCAAGATAAGGGTTCCAGCTCCTACGAGCAGTACTTC
>-|many|TRBV6-4|TRBJ2-1
CASSPVTSGTYNEQFF
TGTGCCAGCAGCCCGGTCACCTCGGGCACCTACAATGAGCAGTTCTTC
>-|few|TRBV7-2|TRBJ2-7
CASSPHSGSYEQYF
TGTGCCAGCAGCCCCCACAGCGGATCCTACGAGCAGTACTTC
>TRBD2|many|TRBV6-5|TRBJ2-2
CASSYSSGGPGELFF
TGTGCCAGCAGTTACTCTAGCGGGGGGCCCGGGGAGCTGTTTTTT
>-|-|TRBV4-3|TRBJ1-2
CASSHRTQGGGYTF
TGCGCCAGCAGCCACCGAACGCAAGGGGGAGGCTACACCTTC
>TRBD1|-|TRBV15|TRBJ2-7
CATSRGTGRPEQYF
TGTGCCACCAGCAGAGGGACAGGGAGACCCGAGCAGTACTTC
>TRBD2|-|TRBV7-9|TRBJ2-5
CASSRVAGVVETQYF
TGTGCCAGCAGCCGGGTAGCGGGAGTGGTAGAGACCCAGTACTTC
>-|few|TRBV29-1|TRBJ2-5
CSVKTHQETQYF
TGCAGCGTTAAGACACACCAAGAGACCCAGTACTTC
>TRBD1|-|TRBV5-1|TRBJ1-3
CASSGDPGQWNSRSSGNTIYF
TGCGCCAGCAGCGGCGACCCGGGACAGTGGAATAGCAGGAGCTCTGGAAACACCATATATTTT
>TRBD2|-|TRBV5-1|TRBJ2-7
CASSLTGTSTSEQYF
TGCGCCAGCAGCTTGACCGGGACTAGCACATCCGAGCAGTACTTC
>-|few|TRBV4-3|TRBJ2-1
CASSLYRLNEQFF
TGCGCCAGCAGCCTCTACCGGTTGAATGAGCAGTTCTTC
>TRBD2|-|TRBV5-6|TRBJ2-7
CASSILLANHEQYF
TGTGCCAGCAGCATCCTACTAGCGAACCACGAGCAGTACTTC
>TRBD2|few|TRBV10-3|TRBJ2-1
CAISEPTSGFYNEQFF
TGTGCCATCAGTGAACCGACTAGCGGGTTTTACAATGAGCAGTTCTTC
>TRBD1|-|TRBV11-1|TRBJ2-6
CASSYLRDRGSGANVLTF
TGTGCCAGCAGCTACCTCCGGGACAGGGGATCCGGTGCCAACGTCCTGACTTTC
>TRBD1|few|TRBV6-6|TRBJ2-7
CASTPRDSYEQYF
TGTGCCAGCACCCCCCGGGACAGCTACGAGCAGTACTTC